The 25 T cell receptor beta chains reported below all come from one sample, sequenced in a study of blood T cell repertoires in COVID-19. Repertoires were generated with immunoSEQ multiplex PCR, while TCRdb's copy carries only in-frame clones and drops some. The profile covers about 470,000 clones, with roughly nine tenths appearing a single time and around 0.7% taken by the ten largest. The material sequenced was PBMCs or T cells enriched from blood (not recorded which). The receptors were sampled from a woman between 18 and 29 years old who had recovered from COVID-19.

This chain uses TRBV28 with TRBJ1-2, with 10 bases fitting TRBD1. There are 14 residues in the CDR3. Germline CDR1 is MDHEN and CDR2 is SYDVKM. J was trimmed by 7 bases and V by 4 bases; bases with no gene match: 6. Here the CDR3 DNA reads TGTGCCAGCAGTTCCTTCGACAGGGGGCTTGGCTACACCTTC. Protein: CASSSFDRGLGYTF.

The chain recombines TRBV2 with TRBJ1-5; TRBD1 matches at 7 bases. J lost 5 bases, V lost 7 bases, and 2 bases had no gene match. This CDR3 is built from 12 residues. CDR1 is SNHLY, CDR2 FYNNEI, per germline. The CDR3 DNA reads as TGTGCCAGCACTACAGGGGATCAGCCCCAGCATTTT. As protein: CASTTGDQPQHF.

The V and J genes are TRBV5-8 and TRBJ1-3, with 8 bases aligning to TRBD1. Losses at the gene ends were 4 bases for V and 3 bases for J; bases not matched to a gene: 6. Germline V gene data show CDR1 as SGHTS and CDR2 as YDEGEE. This CDR3 has 15 amino acids. The CDR3: CASSPTGVRGNTIYF. As DNA, the CDR3 is TGTGCCAGCAGCCCGACAGGGGTACGTGGAAACACCATATATTTT.

The rearrangement joins TRBV7-9 to TRBJ2-2; 7 bases fit TRBD2. The CDR3 is 11 amino acids. Losses at the gene ends were 10 bases for V and 7 bases for J; bases not matched to a gene: 3. The germline gives CDR1 SEHNR, CDR2 FQNEAQ (reference sequence). The CDR3 DNA reads TGTGCCATCCGGGGGGACGGGGAGCTGTTTTTT. Its translation is CAIRGDGELFF.

With regard to this clone: Other DNA sequences in this sample translate to the same CDR3. The chain employs TRBV30 and TRBJ1-3, with D unresolved. The CDR3 consists of 11 residues. V lost 2 bases and J 4 bases, leaving 3 bases between the germline ends. Germline CDR1 reads GTSNPN; CDR2 reads SVGIG (reference sequence). This chain's CDR3 is CAWSRGNTIYF. The CDR3 nucleotides read TGTGCCTGGAGTCGGGGAAACACCATATATTTT.

V gene TRBV19 combines with J gene TRBJ2-1; TRBD2 matches at 7 bases. J gave up 3 bases and V 7 bases, and 3 bases lay outside the gene matches. There are 13 residues in the CDR3. In germline, CDR1 is LNHDA, CDR2 SQIVND (reference sequence). The CDR3: CASMGGDYNEQFF. Here the CDR3 DNA reads TGTGCCAGTATGGGGGGGGACTACAATGAGCAGTTCTTC.

The chain uses TRBV9 and TRBJ1-4, with D perhaps TRBD1 (5 bases). The CDR3 contains 14 residues. The V end lost 4 bases, the J end lost 0 bases, and 7 bases lay between the germline ends. Germline V gives CDR1 SGDLS, CDR2 YYNGEE. The DNA of the CDR3 is TGTGCCAGCAGCTGGGGCCCAACTAATGAAAAACTGTTTTTT. It codes for CASSWGPTNEKLFF. Full variable domain (rest looked up from reference TRBV9 and TRBJ1-4): DSGVTQTPKHLITATGQRVTLRCSPRSGDLSVYWYQQSLDQGLQFLIQYYNGEERAKGNILERFSAQQFPDLHSELNLSSLELGDSALYFCASSWGPTNEKLFFGSGTQLSVL.

The chain combines TRBV5-1 with TRBJ1-3; 8 nucleotides agree with TRBD1. V lost 4 bases, J lost 0 bases, and 12 bases stayed unmatched. Germline values: CDR1 SGHRS, CDR2 YFSETQ. The CDR3 length is 18 residues. The CDR3 here is CASSPGQGLPSSGNTIYF. Here the CDR3 DNA reads TGCGCCAGCAGCCCCGGACAGGGACTGCCCTCCTCTGGAAACACCATATATTTT. The complete variable domain, with remaining parts taken from reference TRBV5-1 and TRBJ1-3, reads KAGVTQTPRYLIKTRGQQVTLSCSPISGHRSVSWYQQTPGQGLQFLFEYFSETQRNKGNFPGRFSGRQFSNSRSEMNVSTLELGDSALYLCASSPGQGLPSSGNTIYFGEGSWLTVV.

This chain's CDR3 is CASRSTTGASYQETQYF. The CDR3 DNA reads TGTGCCAGCAGGAGTACTACAGGGGCCTCGTACCAAGAGACCCAGTACTTC. V is TRBV7-9 and J is TRBJ2-5, with TRBD1 identical over 7 bases. The V gene's germline CDR1 is SEHNR and CDR2 FQNEAQ (reference sequence). The CDR3 length is 17 residues. After removal of 6 bases from V and 0 bases from J, the junction contained 13 bases not matched to a gene.

The chain couples TRBV18 to TRBJ1-1; D is possibly TRBD1 (5 bases). With 0 bases removed from V and 4 bases from J, the gap between germline ends came to 15 bases. Germline lookup yields CDR1 KGHSH and CDR2 LQKENI. The CDR3 runs to 16 residues. In DNA form, the CDR3 reads TGTGCCAGCTCACCACCTGTCTCCCCGGGGGTCACTGAAGCTTTCTTT. This encodes CASSPPVSPGVTEAFF.

CDR3 bases: TGTGCCAGCAGTGATAAGAGGAACTCTCGTTCACCCCTCCACTTT. Translation gives CASSDKRNSRSPLHF. The chain carries TRBV6-1 and TRBJ1-6; D gene ambiguous. The CDR3 contains 15 residues. V lost 3 bases and J 9 bases, leaving 15 bases between the germline ends. Germline CDR1 and CDR2: MNHNS and SASEGT.

The chain carries TRBV28 and TRBJ1-5, with D maybe TRBD1 (6 bases). Germline lookup yields CDR1 MDHEN and CDR2 SYDVKM. The CDR3 covers 14 residues. V shed 8 bases and J shed 3 bases, with 14 bases lying between them. The CDR3 protein is CASGSGQFNQPQHF. The CDR3 DNA reads as TGTGCCAGCGGAAGCGGACAGTTCAATCAGCCCCAGCATTTT.

This chain joins TRBV6-6 and TRBJ2-3, with D uncertain. The V end lost 3 bases, the J end lost 4 bases, and 14 bases lay between the germline ends. The germline V gene encodes CDR1 MNHNY and CDR2 SVGAGI (reference sequence). The length of the CDR3 is 15 residues. In nucleotides, the CDR3 is TGTGCCAGCAGTTATTCATCTAGAGGCCCAGATACGCAGTATTTT. It is translated as CASSYSSRGPDTQYF.

V is TRBV3-1 (or the pseudogene TRBV3-2) and J is TRBJ2-3, with 7 bases matching TRBD1. The germline V gene has CDR1 LGHDT and CDR2 YNNKEL (reference sequence). V was pared by 1 base and J by 0 bases, with 19 bases of the junction left unmatched. This CDR3 is built from 21 residues. As DNA, the CDR3 is TGTGCCAGCAGCCAAGGCCCAACCACCGGGACAGCCATTTTAAGCACAGATACGCAGTATTTT. Protein product: CASSQGPTTGTAILSTDTQYF.

V usage is TRBV18 and J usage is TRBJ2-5, with 14 bases identical to TRBD2. Germline lookup yields CDR1 KGHSH and CDR2 LQKENI. The J segment lost 5 bases and the V segment lost 3 bases, leaving 17 bases of the junction unmatched. The CDR3 covers 20 residues. The CDR3 DNA follows: TGTGCCAGCTCACCTCGGACTAGCGGGGGGCAGGGGACATCTACGGAGACCCAGTACTTC. Its protein product is CASSPRTSGGQGTSTETQYF.

The gene calls are TRBV11-2 and TRBJ1-4; a weak D match, TRBD1 (5 bases). V was pared by 6 bases and J by 0 bases, with 8 bases between. This CDR3 is 14 amino acids long. The germline gives CDR1 SGHAT, CDR2 FQNNGV. CDR3 coding DNA: TGTGCCAGCAGGTTGACAGCAACTAATGAAAAACTGTTTTTT. It encodes CASRLTATNEKLFF.

V is TRBV19 and J is TRBJ1-1, with a weak D call TRBD1 (6 bases). Deletions cut 8 bases from V and 5 bases from J, with 18 bases between. Looked up from germline, CDR1 is LNHDA and CDR2 is SQIVND (reference sequence). CDR3 length equals 14 residues. CDR3 nucleotides: TGTGCCAGTCTTTCCATGGGGGCTGGTACTGAAGCTTTCTTT. Protein product: CASLSMGAGTEAFF.

This sequence joins TRBV7-2 and TRBJ1-2; D is uncertain. Germline CDR1 is SGHTA and CDR2 is FQGNSA. The length of the CDR3 is 14 residues. V was pared by 5 bases and J by 4 bases, with 14 bases between. The CDR3 region has the DNA TGTGCCAGCAGCCCCGGGGAGACTCCCTATGGCTACACCTTC. Translating gives CASSPGETPYGYTF.

The gene calls are TRBV10-3 and TRBJ1-2, with TRBD1 identical over 10 bases. V shed 6 bases and J 6 bases; nucleotides not matched to a gene: 4. Per germline, CDR1 ENHRY and CDR2 SYGVKD. The CDR3 totals 13 residues. In DNA, the CDR3 is TGTGCCATCAGCAGACAGGGGGCCGATGGCTACACCTTC. Translation: CAISRQGADGYTF.

The chain carries TRBV5-1 and TRBJ2-7; 7 nucleotides agree with TRBD1. CDR3 length: 13 residues. The V gene end was trimmed by 4 bases and the J gene end by 8 bases; junction bases not matched to a gene: 9. Germline V CDR1 and CDR2: SGHRS, YFSETQ. The CDR3 nucleotides are TGCGCCAGCAGCCCGGGACAGCAGTTGCAGCAGTACTTC. It encodes CASSPGQQLQQYF.

This clone was seen only once. The chain combines TRBV7-9 with TRBJ1-1, with a possible D match to TRBD1 (6 bases). V was cut by 5 bases and J by 3 bases, with 13 bases left in between. The CDR3 length is 14 residues. The V gene's germline CDR1 is SEHNR and CDR2 FQNEAQ (reference sequence). Here the CDR3 reads CASSPTGSDTEAFF. The CDR3 nucleotides read TGTGCCAGCAGCCCTACAGGGAGCGACACTGAAGCTTTCTTT.

V is TRBV28 and J is TRBJ2-3; maybe TRBD1 (7 bases). The V and J ends lost 3 bases and 4 bases respectively, with 17 bases between them. This CDR3 spans 16 amino acids. Germline CDR1 MDHEN, CDR2 SYDVKM. The CDR3 DNA follows: TGTGCCAGCAGTTTCCAGGTCAGGGGGGTCGCAGATACGCAGTATTTT. It specifies CASSFQVRGVADTQYF.

The V call is TRBV19, the J call TRBJ1-4; D is unclear. Germline V gives CDR1 LNHDA, CDR2 SQIVND (reference sequence). V was cut by 1 base and J by 8 bases, with 2 bases left in between. This CDR3 spans 11 amino acids. The CDR3: CASSIAEKLFF. The CDR3 bases are TGTGCCAGTAGTATAGCGGAAAAACTGTTTTTT.

The V gene is TRBV28, the J gene TRBJ1-1, with D possibly matching TRBD1 (6 bases). Trimming left V 5 bases short and J 1 base short, with 20 bases between. This CDR3 spans 17 amino acids. Germline CDR1 MDHEN, CDR2 SYDVKM. CDR3 region: CASSPEITGWWNTEAFF. The CDR3, as DNA: TGTGCCAGCAGTCCTGAGATAACAGGGTGGTGGAACACTGAAGCTTTCTTT.

The rearrangement joins TRBV28 to TRBJ2-3, with D tentatively TRBD2 (5 bases). Germline CDR1 MDHEN, CDR2 SYDVKM. This CDR3 has 18 amino acids. V was pared by 4 bases and J by 6 bases, with 26 bases between. CDR3 nucleotides: TGTGCCAGCAGTTCCCTCAAGGCCGCAGCGGCGTTGGTGGATACGCAGTATTTT. This gives the protein CASSSLKAAAALVDTQYF.